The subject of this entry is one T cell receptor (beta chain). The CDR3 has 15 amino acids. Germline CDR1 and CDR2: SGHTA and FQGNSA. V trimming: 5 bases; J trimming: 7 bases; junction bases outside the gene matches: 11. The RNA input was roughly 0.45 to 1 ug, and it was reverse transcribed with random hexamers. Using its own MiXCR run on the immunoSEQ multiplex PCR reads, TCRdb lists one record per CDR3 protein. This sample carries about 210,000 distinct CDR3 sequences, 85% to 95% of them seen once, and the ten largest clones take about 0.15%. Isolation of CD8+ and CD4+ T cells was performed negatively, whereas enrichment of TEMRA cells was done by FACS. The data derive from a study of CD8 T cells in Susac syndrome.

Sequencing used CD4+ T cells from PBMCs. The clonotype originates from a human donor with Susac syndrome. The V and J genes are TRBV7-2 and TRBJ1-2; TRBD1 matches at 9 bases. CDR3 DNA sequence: TGTGCCAGCAGCCCCCGGACAGGGGCTGCCCTTGGCTACACCTTC. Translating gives CASSPRTGAALGYTF.